This entry describes one TCR beta chain. Its antigen is still unknown. The sample holds no much larger clone one base away, and base qualities are not on file. The sample originates from a study of radiation and T cells in renal cell carcinoma (dated by TCRdb to 2018 to 2021). Regarding the study in general: In total, about 53 samples, comprising roughly 25 tumors and some 27 peripheral blood samples, were subjected to TCR beta sequencing. The last blood draw happened 4 weeks after radiation, timed to coincide with nephrectomy. In the 45 to 65 samples combined, some 4,000,000 unique CDR3 nucleotide sequences were found, encoding about 2.7 million unique CDR3 amino acid sequences. Beyond this particular receptor, the publication reports: Dynamics of the blood repertoire were not tracked past 4 weeks after treatment. In blood, the top tumor clonotypes increased from baseline to 2 weeks after radiation and then shrank by 4 weeks, which suggests a temporary expansion of tumor-resident clones. The single-armed trial design could not address effects of radiation dose or scheduling on the TCR repertoire. Because pretreatment tumor biopsies were not available, the study could not determine whether clonotypes were already present within the tumor at baseline.

Reading the label with the study, this specimen's time point is: blood 4 weeks post-SBRT, at nephrectomy. The intended sense of this specimen's treatment or condition label: 15 Gy SBRT to primary tumor, nephrectomy 4 weeks later. Samples came from a clinical trial, in which primary renal cell carcinomas received 15 Gy stereotactic body radiation therapy followed by nephrectomy 4 weeks later. To follow tumor-enriched clonotypes, serial peripheral blood was collected from radiation-treated patients at baseline and at 2 weeks and 4 weeks after SBRT. Every patient's renal cell carcinoma showed clear cell pathology. Genomic DNA for TCR sequencing was prepared using the QIAamp DNA Blood Mini Kit (Qiagen). Only samples passing all quality control checks were included in the analyses. For this chain, trimming is 7 bases at the V end and 2 bases at the J end, and the number of junction bases without a gene match is 5. The CDR3, cysteine through phenylalanine, is 13 amino acids long. This entry keeps only the CDR3 DNA: 39 bases, framed from base 1. In the germline V gene, CDR1 corresponds to SNHLY and CDR2 to FYNNEI.

TCR beta libraries were generated from genomic DNA with the immunoSEQ kit, following the manufacturer's recommendations. For library preparation, a first multiplex PCR was performed with proprietary primers, followed by a second PCR in which unique barcodes were added, and bead cleanups were performed after each round. Each sample batch included a kit-provided positive control reaction and a negative control reaction. The final libraries were assessed on an Agilent 4200 TapeStation D1000 ScreenTape, pooled by volume, and quantified by qPCR. Sequencing was performed on an Illumina NextSeq500 with a MidOutput 150-cycle cartridge, and 156 Read1 and 15 Index1 cycles were run with kit custom primers. The pooled library was loaded at approximately 0.92 pM, and roughly 20% PhiX control was spiked in. The authors' pipeline ran thus. The vendor-processed data were analyzed in R, and a clonotype was defined as all T cells that share the same CDR3 nucleotide sequence. For clone abundance analyses, frequencies were normalized to the 10,000 most abundant clones in each sample. Public T cell clones, which averaged fewer than five per sample, were removed prior to analysis. Tumor-enriched and baseline blood-enriched clonotypes were defined by at least a 32-fold difference in abundance between compartments. A beta-binomial differential abundance model was used to identify clonotypes that expanded or contracted between blood time points. Similarity between tumor and blood repertoires was quantified using the Baroni-Urbani and Buser coefficient, and groups were compared with two-tailed Wilcoxon tests in R. The source is immuneACCESS, and TCRdb retained only in-frame sequences with V and J called. Part of the clones is not carried over; for the studies checked, unresolved V genes explain less than half of this, and the remainder is unexplained. D and trimming were read from the DNA, whereas the V and J calls and clone size are those reported in that table. A total of tens of thousands of clones appear in this sample, approximately 84% of them only once. The top ten constitute 30% to 35% of the sample.

Specimen: blood, collected from a patient whose treatment included radiotherapy and nephrectomy. This TCR was sampled from a man in his 60s with renal cell carcinoma. Recombination linked TRBV2 to TRBJ2-7, with 7 bases in between that match TRBD1. The CDR3 region has the sequence CASILGGTYEQYF. The base sequence is TGTGCCAGCATCCTAGGGGGCACCTACGAGCAGTACTTC.